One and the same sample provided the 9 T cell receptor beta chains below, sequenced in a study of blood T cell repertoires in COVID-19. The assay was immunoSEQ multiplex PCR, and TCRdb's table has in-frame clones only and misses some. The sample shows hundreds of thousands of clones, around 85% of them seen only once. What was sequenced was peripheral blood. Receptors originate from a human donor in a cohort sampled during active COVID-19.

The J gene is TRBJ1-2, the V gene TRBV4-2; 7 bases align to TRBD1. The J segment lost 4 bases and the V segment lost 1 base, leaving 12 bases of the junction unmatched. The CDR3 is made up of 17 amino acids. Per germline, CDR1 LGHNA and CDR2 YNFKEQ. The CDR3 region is CASSQAVDRARLYGYTF. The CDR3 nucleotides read TGTGCCAGCAGCCAAGCCGTTGACAGGGCTAGGCTCTATGGCTACACCTTC.

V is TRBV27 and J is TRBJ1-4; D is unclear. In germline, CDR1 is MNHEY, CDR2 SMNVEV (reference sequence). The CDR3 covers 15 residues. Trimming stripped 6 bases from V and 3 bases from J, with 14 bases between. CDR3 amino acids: CASSQKGASNEKLFF. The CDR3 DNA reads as TGTGCCAGCAGCCAGAAGGGAGCTTCTAATGAAAAACTGTTTTTT.

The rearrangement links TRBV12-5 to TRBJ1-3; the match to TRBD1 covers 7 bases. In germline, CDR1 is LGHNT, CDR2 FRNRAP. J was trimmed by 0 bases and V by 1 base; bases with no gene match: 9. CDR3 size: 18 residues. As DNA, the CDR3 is TGTGCTAGTGGTTTGGCCCGGAACAGGGGAGGCTCTGGAAACACCATATATTTT. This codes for CASGLARNRGGSGNTIYF.

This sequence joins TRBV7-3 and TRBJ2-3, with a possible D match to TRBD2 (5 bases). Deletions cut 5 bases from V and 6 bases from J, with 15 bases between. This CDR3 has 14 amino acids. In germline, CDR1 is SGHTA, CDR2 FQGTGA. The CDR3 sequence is CASSPGIFPDTQYF. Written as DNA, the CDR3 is TGTGCCAGCAGCCCCGGGATTTTTCCGGATACGCAGTATTTT.

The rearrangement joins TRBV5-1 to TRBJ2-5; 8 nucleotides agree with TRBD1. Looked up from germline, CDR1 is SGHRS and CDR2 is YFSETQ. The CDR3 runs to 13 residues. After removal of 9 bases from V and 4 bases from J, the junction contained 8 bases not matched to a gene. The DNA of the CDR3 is TGCGCCACCAAGACAGGGGTAGGAGAGACCCAGTACTTC. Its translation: CATKTGVGETQYF.

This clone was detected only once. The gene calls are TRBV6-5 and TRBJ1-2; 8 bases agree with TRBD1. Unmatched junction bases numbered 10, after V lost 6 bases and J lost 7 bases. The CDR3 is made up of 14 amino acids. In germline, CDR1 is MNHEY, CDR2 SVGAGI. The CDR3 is CASRDPQGAIGYTF. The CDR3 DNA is TGTGCCAGCAGAGATCCTCAGGGGGCGATTGGCTACACCTTC.

CDR3 region: CASSIQELAALTTDTQYF. Written as DNA, the CDR3 is TGTGCCAGCAGCATACAAGAACTAGCGGCCTTAACCACAGATACGCAGTATTTT. The J gene is TRBJ2-3, the V gene TRBV11-2, with 8 bases lining up with TRBD2. CDR3 length: 18 residues. The junction had 15 bases not matched to a gene; V was cut back by 5 bases and J by 2 bases. CDR1 SGHAT and CDR2 FQNNGV come from the germline V gene.

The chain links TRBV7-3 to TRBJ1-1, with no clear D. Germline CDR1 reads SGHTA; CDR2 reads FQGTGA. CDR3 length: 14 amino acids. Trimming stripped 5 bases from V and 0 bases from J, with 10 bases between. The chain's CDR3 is CASSLEGLNTEAFF. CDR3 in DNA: TGTGCCAGCAGCCTTGAGGGTCTGAACACTGAAGCTTTCTTT.

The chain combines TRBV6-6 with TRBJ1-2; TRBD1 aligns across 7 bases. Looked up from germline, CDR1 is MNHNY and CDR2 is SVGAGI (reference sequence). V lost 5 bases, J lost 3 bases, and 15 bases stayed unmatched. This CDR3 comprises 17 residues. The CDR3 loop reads CASSRFRTGHPDYGYTF. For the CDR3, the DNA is TGTGCCAGCAGTCGTTTCAGGACAGGACACCCAGACTATGGCTACACCTTC.